This T cell receptor (beta chain) came from a study of cytomegalovirus exposure and HLA in healthy donors. As regards this clone: What it binds is unknown.

PCR involved 60 Vbeta and 13 Jbeta primers. This table comes from immunoSEQ multiplex PCR, and its TCRdb copy is limited to in-frame clones, with some not included. The sample contains over 95,000 clones, 60% to 80% of which appear only once. The germline gives CDR1 MGHRA, CDR2 YSYEKL. This CDR3 has 15 amino acids. V was shortened by 0 bases and J by 1 base, with 9 bases between the two germline ends. Study conclusions and caveats: Sequencing likely generated an artifact that appeared as a cluster of highly shared sequence variants.

J is TRBJ1-2 and V is TRBV4-1; tentative D call: TRBD1 (6 bases). This receptor was taken from a woman in her thirties in good health and CMV-seropositive. Sequencing input: PBMCs. The CDR3 bases are TGCGCCAGCAGCCAAGAGCCGGACAGTAACTATGGCTACACCTTC. It yields the protein CASSQEPDSNYGYTF.